Below are 6 T cell receptor beta chains sequenced from a single sample in a study of metastatic and nonmetastatic thyroid tumors. There were no patients who had received any treatment before thyroid surgery. TCRdb reanalyzed the PCR reads with MiXCR. This sample has tens of thousands of clones, with more than 20% found just once. The sequenced sample was blood. Source of these receptors: a female donor with papillary thyroid cancer or a benign thyroid nodule (not recorded which). Some clones in this sample may be carry-over from other donors' samples.

There are a few counts of this clone. The junction departs from the called germline gene at one end, perhaps through a read error. The chain recombines TRBV12-3 or TRBV12-4 with TRBJ1-6; 9 positions match TRBD1. The CDR3 totals 14 residues. The CDR3 spells CDRRGDREASPLRF. CDR3 nucleotides: TGTGACAGAAGAGGGGACAGGGAAGCTTCACCCCTCCGCTTT.

The chain is built from TRBV30 and TRBJ1-1; unclear D gene. V was pared by 3 bases and J by 4 bases, with 9 bases between. The CDR3 runs 12 residues. Germline CDR1 reads GTSNPN; CDR2 reads SVGIG (reference sequence). CDR3 sequence: CAWSREGTEAFF. As DNA, the CDR3 is TGTGCCTGGAGCCGAGAGGGCACTGAAGCTTTCTTT.

In regard to this clone: This may be a read error, as it is one base from a much larger clone. The chain uses TRBV6-2 or TRBV6-3 and TRBJ2-7; TRBD1 aligns across 9 bases. CDR1 and CDR2 from the germline V gene are MNHEY and SVGEGT. With V trimmed by 7 bases and J by 6 bases, 7 bases remained unmatched. This CDR3 comprises 13 residues. The CDR3, as DNA: TGTGCCAGCATTTTTGGGACAGGGTCCGAGCAGTACTTC. It specifies CASIFGTGSEQYF.

This clone occurred many times. The chain uses TRBV5-1 and TRBJ1-4; perhaps TRBD1 as D (5 bases). CDR3 length equals 16 residues. The V gene's germline CDR1 is SGHRS and CDR2 YFSETQ. With 0 bases removed from V and 7 bases from J, the gap between germline ends came to 16 bases. In DNA, the CDR3 is TGCGCCAGCAGCTTGGCGTCCGCGGGGCCGACTGAAAAACTGTTTTTT. Residues: CASSLASAGPTEKLFF.

This clone came up a few times. A read error may produce the germline difference seen at one junction end. The J gene is TRBJ1-1, the V gene TRBV7-8; the D gene is possibly TRBD1 (6 bases). CDR1 is SGHVS, CDR2 FQNEAQ, per germline. The CDR3 consists of 12 residues. This chain's CDR3 is CASSKTGTEDFF. The DNA of the CDR3 is TGTGCCAGCAGCAAAACAGGGACGGAAGATTTCTTT.

V gene TRBV28 combines with J gene TRBJ1-6, with 8 nucleotides matching TRBD1. J lost 9 bases, V lost 6 bases, and 7 bases had no gene match. This CDR3 is 14 amino acids long. Looked up from germline, CDR1 is MDHEN and CDR2 is SYDVKM. CDR3 sequence reads: CASSGQGEFSPLHF. CDR3 coding DNA: TGTGCCAGCAGCGGACAGGGAGAATTTTCACCCCTCCACTTT.